This TCR beta chain was obtained from a study of identical twins. Study-wide points: Invariant populations such as MAIT and iNKT cells could partly muddle zero-insertion analyses.

The CDR3 has 14 residues. J lost 6 bases, V lost 5 bases, and 5 bases had no gene match. Per the germline V gene, CDR1 is MNHEY and CDR2 is SVGEGT. TCRdb reprocessed the 5' RACE reads via MiXCR and lists one record per CDR3 protein. The profile covers around 490,000 distinct CDR3 sequences, with roughly an eighth appearing a single time and approximately 1% taken by the ten largest. In this sample, this clonotype turned up a few times. The antigen is undetermined. These data are also associated with another study on yellow fever vaccine responses in identical twins.

The receptor comes from a woman under 30 in good health. The specimen sequenced was CD4+ T cells sorted from blood. The rearrangement joins TRBV6-2 or TRBV6-3 to TRBJ2-7; 12 bases are a match to TRBD1. The CDR3 sequence: CASSIGTGGSEQYF. CDR3 sequence (DNA): TGTGCCAGCAGTATTGGGACAGGGGGCTCCGAGCAGTACTTC.